This T cell receptor beta chain originates from a study of PD-1 blockade in classical Hodgkin lymphoma. The sample holds one count of this clone. V was cut by 1 base and J by 7 bases, with 4 bases left in between. This CDR3 has 12 amino acids. The germline CDR1 and CDR2 sequences are SGHTA and FQGNSA. The time point was: cycle 4 day 1 (C4D1), after more than five weeks of nivolumab. After autologous stem cell transplantation all patients relapsed, and prior brentuximab vedotin exposure differed between cohorts. Some clones are missing from TCRdb's copy, which holds only in-frame ones; the method was immunoSEQ multiplex PCR. The sample lists fewer than 95,000 clones; 83% were seen once.

Sequences were derived from peripheral blood mononuclear cells (PBMCs), sampled before the fourth cycle of nivolumab. The TCR comes from a human donor with classical Hodgkin lymphoma. V gene TRBV7-2 combines with J gene TRBJ2-2, with D hard to call. The CDR3 sequence is CASSLGYGELFF. In DNA form, the CDR3 reads TGTGCCAGCAGCTTAGGGTACGGGGAGCTGTTTTTT.